This entry lists 6 T cell receptor beta chains sequenced from one sample in a study of identifying expanded T cells in peripheral blood. Sequencing used immunoSEQ multiplex PCR; TCRdb keeps in-frame clones, though not all of them. The sample lists roughly 100,000 clones, about 91% occurring once. Material for sequencing was blood. These receptors all come from a person between 18 and 70 years old in good health.

The chain links TRBV4-2 to TRBJ2-1; TRBD1 matches at 8 bases. The CDR3 has 18 amino acids. Germline values: CDR1 LGHNA, CDR2 YNFKEQ. V shed 1 base, J shed 5 bases, and the junction held 13 bases outside the gene matches. This CDR3 is CASSQGWRGQGLNNEQFF. CDR3 in DNA: TGTGCCAGCAGCCAAGGCTGGAGAGGACAGGGTCTAAACAATGAGCAGTTCTTC.

The chain combines TRBV11-3 with TRBJ2-3; 9 bases agree with TRBD2. This CDR3 region has 14 residues. Germline loops: CDR1 SGHNT, CDR2 YENEEA. The V and J ends lost 3 bases and 3 bases, in that order; junction bases with no gene match: 1. This CDR3 is CASSFGLATDTQYF. The CDR3 DNA follows: TGTGCCAGCAGCTTTGGACTAGCGACAGATACGCAGTATTTT.

This chain links TRBV6-6 with TRBJ2-7; 11 bases fit TRBD1. The germline V gene has CDR1 MNHNY and CDR2 SVGAGI (reference sequence). This CDR3 contains 14 residues. Germline trimming cut 6 bases from V and 4 bases from J; bases unmatched to any gene: 5. The CDR3 sequence: CASSQGQGGYEQYF. CDR3 DNA sequence: TGTGCCAGCAGCCAGGGACAGGGGGGGTACGAGCAGTACTTC.

V and J are TRBV10-3 and TRBJ2-1, with D possibly TRBD2 on 6 matching bases. Germline-derived CDR1 and CDR2 are ENHRY and SYGVKD. The V end lost 2 bases, the J end lost 3 bases, and 8 bases lay between the germline ends. This CDR3 region has 14 residues. CDR3 sequence: CAISEGLRYNEQFF. DNA of the CDR3: TGTGCCATCAGTGAGGGACTACGCTACAATGAGCAGTTCTTC.

The rearrangement joins TRBV18 to TRBJ2-5; D unclear. The CDR3 totals 14 residues. V lost 4 bases and J 4 bases, leaving 13 bases between the germline ends. The germline gives CDR1 KGHSH, CDR2 LQKENI. In DNA form, the CDR3 reads TGTGCCAGCTCACTCTCACAACAATCAGAGACCCAGTACTTC. Translated: CASSLSQQSETQYF.

The chain employs TRBV29-1 and TRBJ1-1, with D uncertain. Looked up from germline, CDR1 is SQVTM and CDR2 is ANQGSEA. This CDR3 region has 11 residues. Deletions cut 4 bases from V and 8 bases from J, with 11 bases between. CDR3 sequence reads: CSVGSSGEAFF. The CDR3 coding sequence is TGCAGCGTTGGATCTTCCGGCGAAGCTTTCTTT. Supplemented by reference TRBV29-1 and TRBJ1-1, the full variable domain reads SAVISQKPSRDICQRGTSLTIQCQVDSQVTMMFWYRQQPGQSLTLIATANQGSEATYESGFVIDKFPISRPNLTFSTLTVSNMSPEDSSIYLCSVGSSGEAFFGQGTRLTVV.